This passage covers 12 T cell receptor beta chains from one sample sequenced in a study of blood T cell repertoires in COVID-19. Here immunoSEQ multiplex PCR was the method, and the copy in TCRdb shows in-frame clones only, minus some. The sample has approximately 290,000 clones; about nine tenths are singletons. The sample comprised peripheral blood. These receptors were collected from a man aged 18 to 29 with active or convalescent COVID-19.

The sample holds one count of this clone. The CDR3 region has the DNA TGTGCCAGCAGCTACCAGGGCAATCAGCCCCAGCATTTT. As protein: CASSYQGNQPQHF. The V call is TRBV7-8, the J call TRBJ1-5, with D unclear. The CDR3 consists of 13 residues. Trimming left V 4 bases short and J 2 bases short, with 6 bases between. Germline V gene sequence: CDR1 SGHVS, CDR2 FQNEAQ.

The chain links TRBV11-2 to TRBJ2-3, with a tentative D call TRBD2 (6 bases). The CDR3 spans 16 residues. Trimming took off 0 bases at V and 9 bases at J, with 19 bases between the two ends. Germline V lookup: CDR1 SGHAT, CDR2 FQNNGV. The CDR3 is CASSLEGDGLGGTQYF. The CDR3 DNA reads TGTGCCAGCAGCTTAGAAGGGGACGGCTTAGGAGGGACGCAGTATTTT.

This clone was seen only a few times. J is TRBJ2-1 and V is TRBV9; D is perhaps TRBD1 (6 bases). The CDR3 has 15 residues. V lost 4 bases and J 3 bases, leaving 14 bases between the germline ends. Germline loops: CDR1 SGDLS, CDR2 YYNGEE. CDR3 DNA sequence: TGTGCCAGCAGCCCTTCCCCGGACAGCTACAATGAGCAGTTCTTC. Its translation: CASSPSPDSYNEQFF.

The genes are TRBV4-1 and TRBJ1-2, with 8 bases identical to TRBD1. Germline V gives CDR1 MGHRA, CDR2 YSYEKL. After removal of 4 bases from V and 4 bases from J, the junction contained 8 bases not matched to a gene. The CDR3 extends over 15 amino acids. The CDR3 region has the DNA TGCGCCAGCAGCCCCGGACAGGGAGGAGGCTATGGCTACACCTTC. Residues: CASSPGQGGGYGYTF.

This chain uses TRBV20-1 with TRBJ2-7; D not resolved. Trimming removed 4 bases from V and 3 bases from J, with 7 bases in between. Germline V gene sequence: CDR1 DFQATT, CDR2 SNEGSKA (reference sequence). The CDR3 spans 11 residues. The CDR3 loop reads CSAMRLYEQYF. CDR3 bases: TGCAGTGCTATGAGGCTCTACGAGCAGTACTTC.

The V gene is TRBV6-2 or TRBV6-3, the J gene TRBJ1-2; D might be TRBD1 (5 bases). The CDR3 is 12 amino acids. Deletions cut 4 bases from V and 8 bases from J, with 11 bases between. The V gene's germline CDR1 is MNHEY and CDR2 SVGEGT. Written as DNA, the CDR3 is TGTGCCAGCAGTTCCGGGGGATACGGCTACACCTTC. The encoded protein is CASSSGGYGYTF.

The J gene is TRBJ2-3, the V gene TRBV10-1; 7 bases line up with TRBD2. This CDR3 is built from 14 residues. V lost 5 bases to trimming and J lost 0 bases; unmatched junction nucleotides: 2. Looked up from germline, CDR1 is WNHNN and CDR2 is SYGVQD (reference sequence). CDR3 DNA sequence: TGCGCCAGCAGTCCGGGACTAAGCACAGATACGCAGTATTTT. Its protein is CASSPGLSTDTQYF.

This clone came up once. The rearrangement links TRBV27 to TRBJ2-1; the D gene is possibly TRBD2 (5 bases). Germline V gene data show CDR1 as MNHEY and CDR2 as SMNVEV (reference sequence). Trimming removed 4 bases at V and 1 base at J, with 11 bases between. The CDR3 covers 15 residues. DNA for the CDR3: TGTGCCAGCAGTTACGTTAGCGAATCCTACAATGAGCAGTTCTTC. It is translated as CASSYVSESYNEQFF.

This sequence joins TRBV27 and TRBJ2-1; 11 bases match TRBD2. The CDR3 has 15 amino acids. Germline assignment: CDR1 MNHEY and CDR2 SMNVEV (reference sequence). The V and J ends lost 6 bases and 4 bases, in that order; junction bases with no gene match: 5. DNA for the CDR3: TGTGCCAGCAGCACAACTAGCGGGGGATACAATGAGCAGTTCTTC. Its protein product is CASSTTSGGYNEQFF.

CDR3 in amino acids: CASISGFLNEQFF. The DNA for the CDR3 is TGTGCCAGCATTTCAGGATTCCTCAATGAGCAGTTCTTC. J is TRBJ2-1 and V is TRBV2; D is undetermined. The CDR3 runs 13 residues. The V and J ends lost 7 bases and 6 bases respectively, with 13 bases between them. The germline V gene has CDR1 SNHLY and CDR2 FYNNEI.

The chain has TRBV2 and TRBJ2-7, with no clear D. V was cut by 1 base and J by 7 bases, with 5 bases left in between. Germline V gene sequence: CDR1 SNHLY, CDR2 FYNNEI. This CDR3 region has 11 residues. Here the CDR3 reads CASSEVVEQYF. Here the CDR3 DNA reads TGTGCCAGCAGTGAAGTTGTAGAGCAGTACTTC.

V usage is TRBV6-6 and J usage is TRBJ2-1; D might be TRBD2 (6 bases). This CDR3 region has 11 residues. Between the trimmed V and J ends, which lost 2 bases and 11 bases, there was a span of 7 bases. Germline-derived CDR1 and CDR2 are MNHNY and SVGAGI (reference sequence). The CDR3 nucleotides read TGTGCCAGCAGTTACGCGGGACAGCAGTTCTTC. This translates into CASSYAGQQFF.